The sequence of this T cell receptor (beta chain) was determined in a study of blood T cell repertoires in COVID-19. Study context: PBMCs, B-cell-depleted T cells, or T cells were the source of the cDNA or gDNA that made up the material.

Repertoires were generated with immunoSEQ multiplex PCR, while TCRdb's copy carries only in-frame clones and drops some. The sample contains roughly 380,000 clones, around 85% of which appear only once. The CDR3 runs to 15 residues. Per germline, CDR1 DFQATT and CDR2 SNEGSKA (reference sequence). The trim removed 3 bases at V and 1 base at J, leaving 7 bases unmatched. The sequenced sample was peripheral blood. The chain employs TRBV20-1 and TRBJ1-1; 8 bases match TRBD1. The clonotype comes from a woman aged 18-30 years with acute or convalescent COVID-19. CDR3 coding DNA: TGCAGTGCTAGTTCCCCCGGGACAGGGAACACTGAAGCTTTCTTT. This encodes CSASSPGTGNTEAFF.